What follows is one T cell receptor (beta chain) and its context. Its target is not known. The sample contains more than one DNA sequence encoding this CDR3. These data originate in a study of T cell responses to AZD1222 COVID-19 vaccine. The study, taken as a whole, reports: Only a handful of AZD1222 recipients were seropositive at baseline. Donors, mostly white British, included more females; clonal diversity was possibly underestimated.

Libraries were prepared by immunoSEQ multiplex PCR; TCRdb keeps only in-frame clonotypes and omits some of them. The table has about 140,000 clones, roughly 90% seen once. Sequences were derived from peripheral blood, sampled on day 0 of AZD1222 vaccination. The clonotype was recovered from an adult in good health.

The CDR3 DNA reads TGTGCCAGCAGCCATGAGGTCACTGAAGCTTTCTTT. Its protein is CASSHEVTEAFF. The chain couples TRBV5-4 to TRBJ1-1; D gene unclear. Per the germline V gene, CDR1 is SGHNT and CDR2 is YYREEE (reference sequence). With 4 bases removed from V and 4 bases from J, the gap between germline ends came to 8 bases. CDR3 length equals 12 residues. The whole variable domain, remainder taken from reference TRBV5-4 and TRBJ1-1, is ETGVTQSPTHLIKTRGQQVTLRCSSQSGHNTVSWYQQALGQGPQFIFQYYREEENGRGNFPPRFSGLQFPNYSSELNVNALELDDSALYLCASSHEVTEAFFGQGTRLTVV.